These 27 T cell receptor beta chains were sequenced from one sample in a study of neurological immune-mediated disorders. MiXCR was run by TCRdb on the 5' RACE reads, yielding one entry per CDR3 protein. The table has approximately 100,000 distinct CDR3 sequences, approximately 3.3% seen once. Sequenced: PBMCs. The source of these receptors is a woman between 18 and 30 years old with multiple sclerosis.

This clonotype was seen ten or more times. The V call is TRBV11-2, the J call TRBJ2-1, with D possibly called TRBD1 or TRBD2 (5 bases each). The CDR3 has 14 residues. Trimming cost V 4 bases and J 4 bases, with 11 bases left between them. Per germline, CDR1 SGHAT and CDR2 FQNNGV. The CDR3 loop is CASSSPGRYNEQFF. In DNA, the CDR3 is TGTGCCAGCAGCTCCCCGGGACGGTACAATGAGCAGTTCTTC.

This clonotype was seen ten or more times. The V and J genes are TRBV28 and TRBJ2-5; D not resolved. Deletions cut 4 bases from V and 4 bases from J, with 10 bases between. The CDR3 is made up of 13 amino acids. CDR1 MDHEN and CDR2 SYDVKM come from the germline V gene. DNA of the CDR3: TGTGCCAGCAGTTCCCGTACGGGAGAGACCCAGTACTTC. The encoded protein is CASSSRTGETQYF.

This clonotype has ten or more counts. The CDR3 is CASTGYKVTGELFF. CDR3 sequence (DNA): TGTGCCAGCACGGGATACAAGGTCACCGGGGAGCTGTTTTTT. The chain uses TRBV6-2 or TRBV6-3 and TRBJ2-2, with D perhaps matching TRBD2 (5 bases). V lost 7 bases, J lost 4 bases, and 13 bases lay in between. CDR1 and CDR2 (germline): MNHEY, SVGEGT. The CDR3 sequence is 14 residues long.

This clonotype was detected many times. The chain carries TRBV5-1 and TRBJ2-7, with 9 bases that match TRBD2. The CDR3 sequence is 15 residues long. The V gene's germline CDR1 is SGHRS and CDR2 YFSETQ. Germline trimming cut 4 bases from V and 2 bases from J; bases unmatched to any gene: 7. The CDR3 sequence is CASSPGTSLTYEQYF. The CDR3 DNA is TGCGCCAGCAGCCCCGGGACTAGCCTCACCTACGAGCAGTACTTC.

There are a few counts of this clonotype. The chain carries TRBV7-2 and TRBJ1-6, with D maybe TRBD1 (5 bases). The CDR3 covers 14 residues. V lost 4 bases and J 12 bases, leaving 16 bases between the germline ends. Germline CDR1 SGHTA, CDR2 FQGNSA. The CDR3 DNA is TGTGCCAGCAGCTACTCACCCCGGGGCCAACCCCTCCACTTT. Its protein is CASSYSPRGQPLHF.

This clonotype was observed a handful of times. V and J are TRBV4-1 and TRBJ1-5; the D gene is possibly TRBD1 (5 bases). The ends were cut back, 0 bases at V and 4 bases at J, with 13 bases in the middle. This CDR3 is 16 amino acids long. From germline, CDR1 is MGHRA and CDR2 YSYEKL. The CDR3 protein is CASSQEEGRLNQPQHF. CDR3 in DNA: TGCGCCAGCAGCCAAGAAGAGGGACGGCTTAATCAGCCCCAGCATTTT.

Many counts were recorded for this clonotype. V is TRBV29-1 and J is TRBJ2-1; D is possibly TRBD1 or TRBD2 (5 bases each). The germline gives CDR1 SQVTM, CDR2 ANQGSEA. The CDR3 totals 12 residues. V was shortened by 8 bases and J by 3 bases, with 11 bases between the two germline ends. The CDR3 DNA reads TGCAGCTGTCTGGGGGACTACAATGAGCAGTTCTTC. This encodes CSCLGDYNEQFF.

The table lists this clonotype with many counts. The chain is built from TRBV4-1 and TRBJ1-6; no clear D. Per the germline V gene, CDR1 is MGHRA and CDR2 is YSYEKL. This CDR3 has 12 residues. The germline V and J ends were trimmed by 4 bases and 14 bases, with 12 bases remaining between them. CDR3 sequence: CASSPPSGTLHF. The DNA for the CDR3 is TGCGCCAGCAGCCCTCCGTCCGGCACCCTCCACTTT.

This clonotype was detected ten times or more. CDR3 protein: CSVISSGRAYEQYF. CDR3 sequence (DNA): TGCAGCGTTATATCTAGCGGGAGGGCCTACGAGCAGTACTTC. This sequence joins TRBV29-1 and TRBJ2-7; 12 bases are shared with TRBD2. CDR3 length: 14 amino acids. From germline, CDR1 is SQVTM and CDR2 ANQGSEA. V lost 5 bases to trimming and J lost 2 bases; unmatched junction nucleotides: 4.

This clonotype was detected only a few times. This chain connects TRBV28 to TRBJ1-2; no definite D call. The CDR3 spans 14 residues. V dropped 10 bases and J dropped 5 bases, with 20 bases sitting between them. Germline values: CDR1 MDHEN, CDR2 SYDVKM. The CDR3 loop is CATTDMFLSYGYTF. The CDR3 nucleotides are TGTGCCACCACGGATATGTTTTTAAGTTATGGCTACACCTTC.

This clonotype has at least ten counts. The rearrangement links TRBV5-1 to TRBJ1-1; D possibly corresponds to TRBD1 (5 bases). Germline V gene data show CDR1 as SGHRS and CDR2 as YFSETQ. This CDR3 comprises 13 residues. V lost 0 bases, J lost 8 bases, and 11 bases lay in between. The CDR3 spells CASSLDSGQEAFF. The CDR3 nucleotides read TGCGCCAGCAGCTTGGATTCAGGGCAAGAAGCTTTCTTT.

This clonotype was detected ten times or more. The J gene is TRBJ2-7, the V gene TRBV12-5; no firm D call. The length of the CDR3 is 14 residues. Germline assignment: CDR1 LGHNT and CDR2 FRNRAP. V lost 1 base and J 3 bases, leaving 10 bases between the germline ends. CDR3 nucleotides: TGTGCTAGTGGTTTGGCTCCCAATAACTACGAGCAGTACTTC. It specifies CASGLAPNNYEQYF.

This clonotype was counted many times. The gene calls are TRBV15 and TRBJ1-5; D is unclear. The CDR3 covers 15 residues. Looked up from germline, CDR1 is LNHNV and CDR2 is YYDKDF (reference sequence). The germline V and J ends were trimmed by 0 bases and 5 bases, with 11 bases remaining between them. In nucleotides, the CDR3 is TGTGCCACCAGCAGAGATTATCGTGGGGATCAGCCCCAGCATTTT. Amino acids: CATSRDYRGDQPQHF.

This clonotype was seen repeatedly, ten times or more. This rearrangement joins TRBV7-9 to TRBJ1-1; D not resolved. The CDR3 loop spans 16 amino acids. Germline CDR1 and CDR2: SEHNR and FQNEAQ (reference sequence). V lost 5 bases to trimming and J lost 1 base, with 17 bases between them. This chain's CDR3 is CASSPKGGGRNTEAFF. DNA for the CDR3: TGTGCCAGCAGCCCCAAGGGAGGCGGAAGGAACACTGAAGCTTTCTTT.

This chain uses TRBV6-2 or TRBV6-3 with TRBJ2-4; no reliable D call. Germline-derived CDR1 and CDR2 are MNHEY and SVGEGT. V lost 6 bases to trimming and J lost 0 bases, with 15 bases between them. The CDR3 length is 16 residues. The CDR3 is CASRVRVNLAKNIQYF. The CDR3 DNA sequence: TGTGCCAGCAGGGTTAGGGTAAATCTAGCCAAAAACATTCAGTACTTC.

There are many counts of this clonotype. A junction boundary mismatches the germline segment, possibly from a read error. J is TRBJ2-5 and V is TRBV7-7; the match to TRBD2 covers 9 bases. The CDR3 is 14 amino acids. CDR1 and CDR2 (germline): SSHAT, FNYEAQ (reference sequence). The CDR3 here is CASSGGSNQETQYF. The CDR3 DNA sequence: TGTGCTAGCAGCGGGGGGTCTAACCAAGAGACCCAGTACTTC.

This clonotype was picked up many times. The gene calls are TRBV20-1 and TRBJ2-5, with a tentative D call TRBD1 (6 bases). Germline lookup yields CDR1 DFQATT and CDR2 SNEGSKA (reference sequence). V was shortened by 2 bases and J by 4 bases, with 11 bases between the two germline ends. The CDR3 has 13 amino acids. CDR3 in DNA: TGCAGTGCTAGAACGCGAGGGGGAGAGACCCAGTACTTC. As protein: CSARTRGGETQYF.

Ten or more counts support this clonotype. The genes are TRBV7-2 and TRBJ1-2, with D perhaps TRBD1 (5 bases). V was trimmed by 1 base and J by 4 bases, leaving 13 bases between them. CDR1 SGHTA and CDR2 FQGNSA come from the germline V gene. The CDR3 spans 15 residues. The CDR3 DNA reads as TGTGCCAGCAGCTTAGAGCAGGGCGGGATCTATGGCTACACCTTC. Encoded protein: CASSLEQGGIYGYTF.

Ten or more counts support this clonotype. V gene TRBV7-6 combines with J gene TRBJ2-3; the D is unclear. This CDR3 region has 14 residues. The V and J ends lost 3 bases and 2 bases respectively, with 9 bases between them. Germline CDR1 SGHVS, CDR2 FNYEAQ. The CDR3 reads CASSLYSYTDTQYF. The CDR3 DNA reads as TGTGCCAGCAGCTTGTACAGCTACACAGATACGCAGTATTTT. The full variable domain, completed using reference TRBV7-6 and TRBJ2-3, is GAGVSQSPRYKVTKRGQDVALRCDPISGHVSLYWYRQALGQGPEFLTYFNYEAQQDKSGLPNDRFSAERPEGSISTLTIQRTEQRDSAMYRCASSLYSYTDTQYFGPGTRLTVL.

Ten or more counts support this clonotype. J is TRBJ2-1 and V is TRBV5-1; D is undetermined. Germline values: CDR1 SGHRS, CDR2 YFSETQ. The V gene lost 2 bases and the J gene lost 9 bases, with 6 bases spanning the gap. The CDR3 contains 11 residues. The CDR3 loop is CASSFAGEQFF. The CDR3 DNA reads TGCGCCAGCAGCTTTGCCGGTGAGCAGTTCTTC.

At least ten counts were recorded for this clonotype. The chain recombines TRBV5-1 with TRBJ1-1; D call uncertain. The CDR3 loop spans 14 amino acids. Germline CDR1 is SGHRS and CDR2 is YFSETQ. Trimming took off 3 bases at V and 3 bases at J, with 12 bases between the two ends. CDR3 DNA: TGCGCCAGCAGCTCCACCCCCCAGGACACTGAAGCTTTCTTT. Translation: CASSSTPQDTEAFF.

This clonotype was seen many times. The chain links TRBV6-2 or TRBV6-3 to TRBJ2-5, with TRBD2 matching over 7 bases. The J segment lost 0 bases and the V segment lost 5 bases, leaving 3 bases of the junction unmatched. Looked up from germline, CDR1 is MNHEY and CDR2 is SVGEGT. This CDR3 spans 14 amino acids. The CDR3 is CASSREANQETQYF. CDR3 nucleotides: TGTGCCAGCAGTCGGGAGGCAAACCAAGAGACCCAGTACTTC.

At least ten counts were recorded for this clonotype. This chain uses TRBV19 with TRBJ2-1; 13 positions match TRBD2. Per germline, CDR1 LNHDA and CDR2 SQIVND (reference sequence). V lost 4 bases, J lost 6 bases, and 3 bases stayed unmatched. The CDR3 consists of 15 residues. The DNA for the CDR3 is TGTGCCAGTAGTAAGACTAGCGGGAGGTTCAATGAGCAGTTCTTC. Its translation is CASSKTSGRFNEQFF.

This clonotype was counted many times. V gene TRBV25-1 combines with J gene TRBJ1-1, with D hard to call. The germline V and J ends were trimmed by 6 bases and 4 bases, with 12 bases remaining between them. Germline-derived CDR1 and CDR2 are MGHDK and SYGVNS. The CDR3 loop spans 13 amino acids. The CDR3 DNA follows: TGTGCCAGCAGGAAAGGAGAGGGCACTGAAGCTTTCTTT. Translated, it gives CASRKGEGTEAFF. The entire variable domain, with the rest obtained from reference TRBV25-1 and TRBJ1-1, is as follows: EADIYQTPRYLVIGTGKKITLECSQTMGHDKMYWYQQDPGMELHLIHYSYGVNSTEKGDLSSESTVSRIRTEHFPLTLESARPSHTSQYLCASRKGEGTEAFFGQGTRLTVV.

In this sample, this clonotype turned up many times. CDR3 sequence (DNA): TGCAGTGCTCCGGACTACTACGAGCAGTACTTC. Protein: CSAPDYYEQYF. The chain is built from TRBV20-1 and TRBJ2-7, with D possibly matching TRBD2 (6 bases). Trimming took 5 bases from V and 3 from J, leaving 8 bases between them. The CDR3 extends over 11 amino acids. The V gene's germline CDR1 is DFQATT and CDR2 SNEGSKA (reference sequence).

This clonotype showed up many times. The chain couples TRBV24-1 to TRBJ2-3; 9 nucleotides agree with TRBD1. The CDR3 extends over 18 amino acids. The junction had 13 bases not matched to a gene; V was cut back by 2 bases and J by 5 bases. Germline V gene lookup returns CDR1 KGHDR and CDR2 SFDVKD. The CDR3 region is CATSDSRLGDRALDTQYF. The CDR3 nucleotides read TGTGCCACCAGTGATTCTCGTTTGGGGGACAGGGCCCTAGATACGCAGTATTTT.

The V and J genes are TRBV7-2 and TRBJ2-3, with D perhaps being TRBD1 or TRBD2 (6 bases each). Per germline, CDR1 SGHTA and CDR2 FQGNSA. V was clipped by 7 bases and J by 6 bases, with 17 bases between them. This CDR3 has 14 amino acids. CDR3: CASTNEGGLDTQYF. CDR3 coding DNA: TGTGCCAGCACCAATGAGGGGGGCTTGGATACGCAGTATTTT.